What follows is one T cell receptor (beta chain) and its context. What it binds is not known. This sample is drawn from a study of OX40 agonist ivuxolimab in advanced cancers. Study-wide results and limits: There were also nonresponders showing low normalized T-cell clonal expansion.

CDR3 length: 14 residues. CDR1 is MNHEY, CDR2 SMNVEV, per germline (reference sequence). Trimming removed 2 bases from V and 4 bases from J, with 11 bases in between. Here immunoSEQ multiplex PCR was the method, and the copy in TCRdb shows in-frame clones only, minus some. Of approximately 100,000 clones in the sample, just over 90% were seen once. This sequence originates from an adult with an advanced solid tumor such as melanoma, head and neck, liver or kidney cancer. The V and J genes are TRBV27 and TRBJ1-1, with TRBD1 as a possible D gene (5 bases). Sample: CD4+ or CD8+ T cells sorted from blood, taken in a trial of the OX40 agonist ivuxolimab. The chain's CDR3 is CASSLVGGVTEAFF. CDR3 nucleotide sequence: TGTGCCAGCAGTTTAGTTGGGGGTGTCACTGAAGCTTTCTTT.